Listed below are T cell receptor beta chains from one sample, sequenced in a study of somatic mutations in cytotoxic T cells in rheumatoid arthritis. This table comes from immunoSEQ multiplex PCR, and its TCRdb copy is limited to in-frame clones, with some not included. The table records 15,000 to 20,000 clones, 85% of them present only once. The source material was CD8+ T cells sorted from blood. The receptors derive from a woman in her forties with rheumatoid arthritis. The CDR3 runs from the conserved cysteine through the conserved F or W. The order of the fields is J gene, V gene, D gene, clone size, CDR3 protein, CDR3 DNA. D genes are given only for firm matches. Only part of the rows carry a size: once, few, many, or a class if the clone is expanded.

J gene: TRBJ2-3
V gene: TRBV6-6
D gene: -
clone size: -
CDR3 protein: CASSSMAVSTDTQYF
CDR3 DNA: TGTGCCAGCAGCTCCATGGCAGTAAGCACAGATACGCAGTATTTT

J gene: TRBJ2-1
V gene: TRBV5-1
D gene: -
clone size: -
CDR3 protein: CASSVTDNEQFF
CDR3 DNA: TGCGCCAGCAGCGTGACAGACAATGAGCAGTTCTTC

J gene: TRBJ2-7
V gene: TRBV28
D gene: -
clone size: -
CDR3 protein: CASSFWRSSYEQYF
CDR3 DNA: TGTGCCAGCAGTTTCTGGAGGAGCTCCTACGAGCAGTACTTC

J gene: TRBJ1-2
V gene: TRBV5-6
D gene: TRBD1
clone size: -
CDR3 protein: CASSPGTGTYGYTF
CDR3 DNA: TGTGCCAGCAGCCCCGGGACAGGAACCTATGGCTACACCTTC

J gene: TRBJ2-7
V gene: TRBV5-1
D gene: TRBD1
clone size: -
CDR3 protein: CASSSETGGYYEQYF
CDR3 DNA: TGCGCCAGCAGCTCGGAGACAGGGGGTTACTACGAGCAGTACTTC

J gene: TRBJ2-1
V gene: TRBV7-8
D gene: TRBD2
clone size: -
CDR3 protein: CASSPTSTGGPYNEQFF
CDR3 DNA: TGTGCCAGCAGTCCTACATCAACGGGAGGGCCCTACAATGAGCAGTTCTTC

J gene: TRBJ1-2
V gene: TRBV6-5
D gene: -
clone size: -
CDR3 protein: CASAGGFPYGYTF
CDR3 DNA: TGTGCTTCCGCCGGCGGGTTCCCCTATGGCTACACCTTC

J gene: TRBJ2-2
V gene: TRBV9
D gene: TRBD2
clone size: -
CDR3 protein: CASTHDLFGGENTGELFF
CDR3 DNA: TGTGCCAGCACACACGACCTTTTCGGGGGGGAGAACACCGGGGAGCTGTTTTTT

J gene: TRBJ2-3
V gene: TRBV29-1
D gene: -
clone size: -
CDR3 protein: CSVEGQVLEGAGHTQYF
CDR3 DNA: TGCAGCGTTGAAGGGCAAGTGCTTGAGGGAGCTGGCCATACGCAGTATTTT

J gene: TRBJ2-3
V gene: TRBV6-4
D gene: -
clone size: -
CDR3 protein: CASSDSSSDTQYF
CDR3 DNA: TGTGCCAGCAGTGACTCGTCTTCAGATACGCAGTATTTT

J gene: TRBJ2-7
V gene: TRBV4-2
D gene: -
clone size: -
CDR3 protein: CASSQDVLAHPYEQYF
CDR3 DNA: TGTGCCAGCAGCCAAGATGTCCTAGCGCACCCCTACGAGCAGTACTTC

J gene: TRBJ1-4
V gene: TRBV9
D gene: -
clone size: -
CDR3 protein: CASSVGAGNEKLFF
CDR3 DNA: TGTGCCAGCAGCGTAGGGGCAGGGAATGAAAAACTGTTTTTT

J gene: TRBJ1-2
V gene: TRBV5-4
D gene: -
clone size: once
CDR3 protein: CASSTETGYGYTF
CDR3 DNA: TGTGCCAGCAGCACCGAGACAGGCTATGGCTACACCTTC

J gene: TRBJ1-1
V gene: TRBV7-6
D gene: TRBD1
clone size: -
CDR3 protein: CASSLGDSEAFF
CDR3 DNA: TGTGCCAGCAGCTTAGGGGACAGCGAAGCTTTCTTT

J gene: TRBJ2-1
V gene: TRBV6-1
D gene: -
clone size: -
CDR3 protein: CAAAGSRKFF
CDR3 DNA: TGTGCCGCCGCGGGCTCAAGGAAGTTCTTC

J gene: TRBJ1-2
V gene: TRBV9
D gene: -
clone size: -
CDR3 protein: CASSTGQSYTF
CDR3 DNA: TGTGCCAGCAGCACAGGGCAGAGCTACACCTTC

J gene: TRBJ1-1
V gene: TRBV6-5
D gene: -
clone size: -
CDR3 protein: CASSPTVFDRAFF
CDR3 DNA: TGTGCCAGCAGTCCAACAGTGTTTGATCGAGCTTTCTTT

J gene: TRBJ2-7
V gene: TRBV29-1
D gene: TRBD2
clone size: -
CDR3 protein: CSAVCGSRYEQYF
CDR3 DNA: TGCAGCGCCGTTTGCGGGAGTCGATACGAGCAGTACTTT

J gene: TRBJ1-2
V gene: TRBV5-6
D gene: TRBD1
clone size: -
CDR3 protein: CASSFYRDRRWYGYTF
CDR3 DNA: TGTGCCAGCAGCTTCTACCGGGACAGGAGATGGTACGGCTACACCTTC

J gene: TRBJ1-3
V gene: TRBV14
D gene: -
clone size: -
CDR3 protein: CASSQDPYYSSGNTIYF
CDR3 DNA: TGTGCCAGCAGCCAAGATCCCTACTATAGCTCTGGAAACACCATATATTTT

J gene: TRBJ1-1
V gene: TRBV19
D gene: -
clone size: -
CDR3 protein: CASSEFKAGAYPVNTEAFF
CDR3 DNA: TGTGCCAGTAGTGAATTTAAGGCGGGGGCGTATCCGGTGAACACTGAAGCTTTCTTT

J gene: TRBJ2-2
V gene: TRBV29-1
D gene: -
clone size: -
CDR3 protein: CSVEDSAGAGTGELFF
CDR3 DNA: TGCAGCGTTGAAGATTCGGCAGGGGCAGGTACCGGGGAGCTGTTTTTT

J gene: TRBJ2-1
V gene: TRBV13
D gene: TRBD2
clone size: once
CDR3 protein: CAIPAGGKHNEQFF
CDR3 DNA: TGTGCCATCCCCGCGGGAGGTAAACACAATGAGCAGTTCTTC

J gene: TRBJ2-2
V gene: TRBV5-1
D gene: TRBD1
clone size: -
CDR3 protein: CASSSPRTGENTGELFF
CDR3 DNA: TGCGCCAGCAGCTCCCCCCGGACAGGAGAAAACACCGGGGAGCTGTTTTTT

J gene: TRBJ2-7
V gene: TRBV7-9
D gene: TRBD1
clone size: -
CDR3 protein: CASSPRGLVYEQYF
CDR3 DNA: TGTGCCAGCAGTCCCAGGGGGCTCGTCTACGAGCAGTACTTC

J gene: TRBJ2-2
V gene: TRBV1
D gene: -
clone size: -
CDR3 protein: CTSSCPRRVNGELFF
CDR3 DNA: TGCACCAGCAGCTGTCCCCGTCGAGTTAACGGGGAGCTGTTTTTT

J gene: TRBJ2-1
V gene: TRBV6-5
D gene: TRBD2
clone size: -
CDR3 protein: CASSLAGSSYNEQFF
CDR3 DNA: TGTGCCAGCAGTCTAGCGGGGAGCTCCTACAATGAGCAGTTCTTC

J gene: TRBJ2-2
V gene: TRBV5-6
D gene: -
clone size: -
CDR3 protein: CASSPTGTQDTGELFF
CDR3 DNA: TGTGCCAGCAGCCCGACCGGGACACAGGACACCGGGGAGCTGTTTTTT

J gene: TRBJ2-1
V gene: TRBV4-3
D gene: -
clone size: -
CDR3 protein: CASSQGSGGLYNEQFF
CDR3 DNA: TGCGCCAGCAGCCAAGGTTCCGGGGGGCTCTACAATGAGCAGTTCTTC

J gene: TRBJ1-1
V gene: TRBV11-2
D gene: -
clone size: -
CDR3 protein: CASSYPSGLNTEAFF
CDR3 DNA: TGTGCCAGCAGCTACCCTTCAGGGTTGAACACTGAAGCTTTCTTT

J gene: TRBJ2-3
V gene: TRBV5-1
D gene: -
clone size: -
CDR3 protein: CASSSGGDTQYF
CDR3 DNA: TGCGCCAGCAGCTCAGGAGGGGATACGCAGTATTTT

J gene: TRBJ1-2
V gene: TRBV30
D gene: -
clone size: -
CDR3 protein: CGGGIDYGYTF
CDR3 DNA: TGTGGCGGGGGAATCGACTATGGCTACACCTTC

J gene: TRBJ1-1
V gene: TRBV6-5
D gene: -
clone size: -
CDR3 protein: CASSYSYTGTEAFF
CDR3 DNA: TGTGCCAGCAGTTACTCGTACACAGGGACTGAAGCTTTCTTT

J gene: TRBJ2-7
V gene: TRBV27
D gene: -
clone size: -
CDR3 protein: CASSPRISYEQYF
CDR3 DNA: TGTGCCAGCAGTCCTCGTATCTCCTACGAGCAGTACTTC

J gene: TRBJ1-2
V gene: TRBV5-6
D gene: -
clone size: few
CDR3 protein: CASLTRGGDYGYTF
CDR3 DNA: TGTGCCAGTCTCACTCGAGGGGGGGACTATGGCTACACCTTC

J gene: TRBJ1-1
V gene: TRBV6-1
D gene: -
clone size: -
CDR3 protein: CASRRGVLVLEAFF
CDR3 DNA: TGTGCCAGCAGGCGGGGAGTTCTAGTACTCGAAGCTTTCTTT

J gene: TRBJ2-1
V gene: TRBV19
D gene: TRBD2
clone size: -
CDR3 protein: CASIGPAGFYNEQFF
CDR3 DNA: TGTGCCAGTATTGGTCCAGCGGGGTTCTACAATGAGCAGTTCTTC

J gene: TRBJ1-6
V gene: TRBV7-9
D gene: -
clone size: -
CDR3 protein: CASSYGQLNSPLHF
CDR3 DNA: TGTGCCAGCAGCTATGGACAGCTAAATTCACCCCTCCACTTT

J gene: TRBJ2-7
V gene: TRBV6-6
D gene: -
clone size: -
CDR3 protein: CASKRGYEQYF
CDR3 DNA: TGTGCCAGCAAACGGGGGTACGAGCAGTACTTC

J gene: TRBJ1-1
V gene: TRBV7-9
D gene: -
clone size: -
CDR3 protein: CASSRSGPTEAFF
CDR3 DNA: TGTGCCAGCAGCCGATCAGGGCCCACTGAAGCTTTCTTT

J gene: TRBJ2-7
V gene: TRBV6-1
D gene: TRBD1
clone size: -
CDR3 protein: CASSLGQGYYEQYF
CDR3 DNA: TGTGCCAGCAGTTTGGGACAGGGATATTACGAGCAGTACTTC

J gene: TRBJ2-7
V gene: TRBV5-1
D gene: -
clone size: -
CDR3 protein: CASSIGGTYEQYF
CDR3 DNA: TGCGCCAGCAGTATCGGGGGAACATACGAGCAGTACTTC

J gene: TRBJ1-2
V gene: TRBV19
D gene: TRBD1
clone size: -
CDR3 protein: CASSYRDSLNYGYTF
CDR3 DNA: TGTGCCAGTAGTTATAGGGACAGCTTAAACTATGGCTACACCTTC

J gene: TRBJ2-7
V gene: TRBV5-1
D gene: TRBD1
clone size: few
CDR3 protein: CASRLGQGYEQYF
CDR3 DNA: TGCGCCAGCAGACTAGGACAGGGCTACGAGCAGTACTTC

J gene: TRBJ2-7
V gene: TRBV13
D gene: TRBD1
clone size: -
CDR3 protein: CASSSTGTGVHEQYF
CDR3 DNA: TGTGCCAGCAGCTCAACCGGGACAGGGGTCCACGAGCAGTACTTC

J gene: TRBJ2-5
V gene: TRBV5-1
D gene: TRBD2
clone size: -
CDR3 protein: CASSLGTSGYQETQYF
CDR3 DNA: TGCGCCAGCAGCTTGGGGACTAGCGGGTACCAAGAGACCCAGTACTTC

J gene: TRBJ1-4
V gene: TRBV6-5
D gene: -
clone size: -
CDR3 protein: CASSSIYNEKLFF
CDR3 DNA: TGTGCCAGCAGTTCTATATATAATGAAAAACTGTTTTTT

J gene: TRBJ2-7
V gene: TRBV6-5
D gene: -
clone size: -
CDR3 protein: CASTPTTSYEQYF
CDR3 DNA: TGTGCCAGCACTCCCACTACCTCCTACGAGCAGTACTTC

J gene: TRBJ2-5
V gene: TRBV30
D gene: TRBD2
clone size: -
CDR3 protein: CAWRSTAGGETQYF
CDR3 DNA: TGTGCCTGGAGGAGTACGGCGGGAGGGGAGACCCAGTACTTC

J gene: TRBJ2-5
V gene: TRBV27
D gene: TRBD1
clone size: -
CDR3 protein: CASSLGRGQGPLGVQETQYF
CDR3 DNA: TGTGCCAGCAGTTTAGGTAGAGGACAGGGGCCACTCGGGGTACAAGAGACCCAGTACTTC

J gene: TRBJ1-1
V gene: TRBV6-5
D gene: -
clone size: -
CDR3 protein: CASLNTEAFF
CDR3 DNA: TGTGCCAGCCTAAACACTGAAGCTTTCTTT

J gene: TRBJ1-4
V gene: TRBV5-1
D gene: -
clone size: -
CDR3 protein: CASSLDSHNEKLFF
CDR3 DNA: TGCGCCAGCAGCCTGGACAGTCATAATGAAAAACTGTTTTTT

J gene: TRBJ2-5
V gene: TRBV6-1
D gene: -
clone size: -
CDR3 protein: CASSEWGGETQYF
CDR3 DNA: TGTGCCAGCAGTGAGTGGGGAGGAGAGACCCAGTACTTC

J gene: TRBJ2-2
V gene: TRBV4-1
D gene: -
clone size: -
CDR3 protein: CASSLDEGSTGELFF
CDR3 DNA: TGCGCCAGCAGCCTTGACGAGGGTAGTACCGGGGAGCTGTTTTTT

J gene: TRBJ1-2
V gene: TRBV13
D gene: TRBD1
clone size: -
CDR3 protein: CASSVGQGIGYTF
CDR3 DNA: TGTGCCAGCAGCGTGGGACAGGGAATTGGCTACACCTTC

J gene: TRBJ2-2
V gene: TRBV18
D gene: TRBD2
clone size: -
CDR3 protein: CASSPPTSGSSGELFF
CDR3 DNA: TGTGCCAGCTCACCACCGACTAGCGGGAGCTCCGGGGAGCTGTTTTTT

J gene: TRBJ2-7
V gene: TRBV9
D gene: -
clone size: -
CDR3 protein: CASSATGSSYEQYF
CDR3 DNA: TGTGCCAGCAGCGCCACAGGGAGCTCCTACGAGCAGTACTTC

J gene: TRBJ2-7
V gene: TRBV6-5
D gene: -
clone size: -
CDR3 protein: CASSYFYLGAYEQYF
CDR3 DNA: TGTGCCAGCAGTTACTTTTATTTAGGGGCCTACGAGCAGTACTTC

J gene: TRBJ1-3
V gene: TRBV2
D gene: TRBD1
clone size: once
CDR3 protein: CASSEAHPGTGGRGSGNTIYF
CDR3 DNA: TGTGCCAGCAGTGAAGCCCACCCCGGGACAGGGGGCAGAGGGTCTGGAAACACCATATATTTT

J gene: TRBJ1-1
V gene: TRBV9
D gene: -
clone size: -
CDR3 protein: CASSLDGTEAFF
CDR3 DNA: TGTGCCAGCAGCTTAGACGGCACTGAAGCTTTCTTT